The 23 T cell receptor beta chains given below trace back to one sample, sequenced in a study of human T cells and chemical hapten exposure. TCRdb used MiXCR to reprocess the RACE reads, holding one entry per CDR3 protein. The table lists approximately 80,000 distinct CDR3 sequences, approximately 11% of them singletons. Indicated time point: patch test 1, 2 weeks after DPC sensitization. Noted treatment: therapeutic diphenylcyclopropenone sensitization with weekly scalp DPC. The sample here was whole blood, taken in connection with sensitization to the hapten diphenylcyclopropenone (DPC). The receptors derive from a woman aged 50 to 60 with alopecia areata. Some clones in this sample may be carry-over from other donors' samples.

The table lists this clonotype with a few counts. Here the CDR3 DNA reads TGCAGTGCCGCTAACGCAGTGACCCCTCAAGAGACCCAGTACTTC. This encodes CSAANAVTPQETQYF. The chain has TRBV20-1 and TRBJ2-5, with D unclear. Trimming left V 6 bases short and J 2 bases short, with 19 bases between. From germline, CDR1 is DFQATT and CDR2 SNEGSKA (reference sequence). The length of the CDR3 is 15 residues.

The chain uses TRBV2 and TRBJ2-3, with 10 bases fitting TRBD2. The CDR3 contains 15 residues. The V and J ends lost 6 bases and 3 bases, in that order; junction bases with no gene match: 6. Germline lookup yields CDR1 SNHLY and CDR2 FYNNEI. CDR3 nucleotides: TGTGCCAGCAGCAGAGCGGGGGGGCGTACAGATACGCAGTATTTT. Translating it yields CASSRAGGRTDTQYF. The whole variable domain, remainder taken from reference TRBV2 and TRBJ2-3, is EPEVTQTPSHQVTQMGQEVILRCVPISNHLYFYWYRQILGQKVEFLVSFYNNEISEKSEIFDDQFSVERPDGSNFTLKIRSTKLEDSAMYFCASSRAGGRTDTQYFGPGTRLTVL.

In its sample, this clonotype was seen many times. One end of the junction does not line up with germline, which may come from a read error. The rearrangement links TRBV6-6 to TRBJ1-1; 7 bases are shared with TRBD1. The CDR3 length is 15 residues. CDR1 and CDR2 (germline): MNHNY, SVGAGI (reference sequence). CDR3 DNA sequence: TGTGCCAGCAGTCACTCCGACAGGGCTCCCCGTGAAGCTTTCTTT. It translates to CASSHSDRAPREAFF.

This clonotype appeared many times. The V call is TRBV5-1, the J call TRBJ2-5, with D possibly matching TRBD2 (5 bases). Deletions cut 7 bases from V and 5 bases from J, with 24 bases between. Per germline, CDR1 SGHRS and CDR2 YFSETQ. The length of the CDR3 is 16 residues. DNA for the CDR3: TGCGCCAGCGGGCCTGATGATGCGGGTCGAGGGGAGACCCAGTACTTC. This sequence encodes CASGPDDAGRGETQYF.

The chain is built from TRBV20-1 and TRBJ2-3; perhaps TRBD1 as D (6 bases). The germline V gene has CDR1 DFQATT and CDR2 SNEGSKA (reference sequence). V lost 4 bases, J lost 2 bases, and 13 bases lay in between. This CDR3 has 14 amino acids. CDR3: CSAIRRGHTDTQYF. CDR3 DNA sequence: TGCAGTGCTATTCGCAGGGGCCACACAGATACGCAGTATTTT.

This clonotype was seen ten or more times. V and J are TRBV2 and TRBJ1-5; D not resolved. CDR3 size: 13 residues. V was pared by 3 bases and J by 3 bases, with 6 bases between. CDR1 and CDR2 from the germline V gene are SNHLY and FYNNEI. The chain's CDR3 is CASSDSPNQPQHF. For the CDR3, the DNA is TGTGCCAGCAGTGACAGTCCCAATCAGCCCCAGCATTTT.

This sequence joins TRBV20-1 and TRBJ1-2, with 7 bases aligning to TRBD1. The CDR3 totals 12 residues. CDR1 DFQATT and CDR2 SNEGSKA come from the germline V gene (reference sequence). J lost 4 bases, V lost 6 bases, and 5 bases had no gene match. CDR3 coding DNA: TGCAGTGCGACGGGACAGAGCTATGGCTACACCTTC. This gives the protein CSATGQSYGYTF.

This clonotype came up many times. The chain is built from TRBV10-2 and TRBJ2-3; 10 bases fit TRBD2. Per germline, CDR1 WSHSY and CDR2 SAAADI. This CDR3 comprises 18 residues. V trimming: 2 bases; J trimming: 6 bases; junction bases outside the gene matches: 14. CDR3 loop: CASSEEGLLAGPEDTQYF. The CDR3, as DNA: TGCGCCAGCAGTGAGGAGGGGCTACTAGCGGGACCCGAGGATACGCAGTATTTT.

This chain joins TRBV28 and TRBJ1-2; D not certain. Per germline, CDR1 MDHEN and CDR2 SYDVKM. V gave up 1 base and J gave up 2 bases, with 14 bases separating them. The CDR3 sequence is 16 residues long. Here the CDR3 reads CASSLSPDGVNYGYTF. The CDR3 nucleotides read TGTGCCAGCAGTTTATCCCCGGACGGGGTAAACTATGGCTACACCTTC.

This clonotype showed up just a few times. The chain carries TRBV10-3 and TRBJ2-7, with 7 positions matching TRBD2. The CDR3 totals 17 residues. Germline lookup yields CDR1 ENHRY and CDR2 SYGVKD. Trimming removed 3 bases from V and 0 bases from J; junction bases left unmatched: 11. CDR3 residues: CAISDPRRTSSSYEQYF. The CDR3 nucleotides read TGTGCCATCAGTGACCCCCGTAGGACTAGTAGCTCCTACGAGCAGTACTTC.

The table lists this clonotype with a few counts. The chain employs TRBV18 and TRBJ2-2; D gene ambiguous. Germline-derived CDR1 and CDR2 are KGHSH and LQKENI. CDR3 length: 14 amino acids. V was cut by 2 bases and J by 1 base, with 5 bases left in between. CDR3 loop: CASSPIQNTGELFF. In DNA form, the CDR3 reads TGTGCCAGCTCACCAATACAGAACACCGGGGAGCTGTTTTTT.

This clonotype was counted at least ten times. The chain uses TRBV7-2 and TRBJ2-7; D ambiguous. Trimming stripped 2 bases from V and 3 bases from J, with 11 bases between. In germline, CDR1 is SGHTA, CDR2 FQGNSA. The CDR3 runs to 14 residues. CDR3 sequence reads: CASSLFGLNYEQYF. As DNA, the CDR3 is TGTGCCAGCAGCTTATTTGGGTTAAACTACGAGCAGTACTTC.

The chain couples TRBV6-5 to TRBJ2-3; 8 positions match TRBD2. The germline CDR1 and CDR2 sequences are MNHEY and SVGAGI. CDR3 length: 16 residues. V lost 7 bases and J lost 7; bases outside the gene matches: 16. The CDR3 reads CASTHRPGTRANTQYF. DNA for the CDR3: TGTGCCAGCACCCACCGCCCCGGGACTAGGGCCAATACGCAGTATTTT.

This clonotype came up many times. This chain connects TRBV20-1 to TRBJ2-2; D unclear. The CDR3 length is 11 residues. Germline V gives CDR1 DFQATT, CDR2 SNEGSKA (reference sequence). Between the trimmed V and J ends, which lost 5 bases and 0 bases, there was a span of 1 base. CDR3 nucleotide sequence: TGCAGTGCTCCGAACACCGGGGAGCTGTTTTTT. Amino acids: CSAPNTGELFF.

This chain joins TRBV29-1 and TRBJ2-1; 7 bases fit TRBD1. This CDR3 has 14 amino acids. Trimming cost V 7 bases and J 7 bases; bases outside gene matches: 13. Looked up from germline, CDR1 is SQVTM and CDR2 is ANQGSEA. The CDR3, as DNA: TGCAGCGCCACGACAGGGAGCGGTAAGAATGAGCAGTTCTTC. Encoded protein: CSATTGSGKNEQFF.

This clonotype has a count of ten or more. The chain recombines TRBV6-6 with TRBJ2-7; the D is unclear. The V gene's germline CDR1 is MNHNY and CDR2 SVGAGI (reference sequence). Trimming took off 0 bases at V and 4 bases at J, with 10 bases between the two ends. CDR3 length: 14 residues. The CDR3 coding sequence is TGTGCCAGCAGTTACTCGGGCCAGTCTTACGAGCAGTACTTC. Translation: CASSYSGQSYEQYF.

This clonotype is medium-sized. The chain carries TRBV6-6 and TRBJ1-6; a possible D gene is TRBD1 (5 bases). CDR1 is MNHNY and CDR2 is SVGAGI in the germline V gene (reference sequence). V lost 5 bases to trimming and J lost 8 bases, with 10 bases between them. CDR3 length: 13 residues. CDR3 amino acids: CASSVLGDSPLHF. DNA for the CDR3: TGTGCCAGCAGTGTACTGGGGGATTCACCCCTCCACTTT.

A remark on this clonotype: Being one base from a much bigger clone, this may be a read error. The chain recombines TRBV5-6 with TRBJ1-1; D not certain. The CDR3 covers 15 residues. Germline V lookup: CDR1 SGHDT, CDR2 YYEEEE. The CDR3 reads CTSSPRRTTYTEAFF. The CDR3 DNA is TGTACCAGCAGTCCAAGGCGGACGACCTACACTGAAGCTTTCTTT.

This clonotype has at least ten counts. This chain uses TRBV5-1 with TRBJ1-2; D remains unclear. The CDR3 spans 15 residues. V was shortened by 3 bases and J by 4 bases, with 16 bases between the two germline ends. Germline-derived CDR1 and CDR2 are SGHRS and YFSETQ. The CDR3 region has the DNA TGCGCCAGCAGCTCGGGAACACGGATTCTCTATGGCTACACCTTC. Translated, it gives CASSSGTRILYGYTF. Full variable domain (rest looked up from reference TRBV5-1 and TRBJ1-2): KAGVTQTPRYLIKTRGQQVTLSCSPISGHRSVSWYQQTPGQGLQFLFEYFSETQRNKGNFPGRFSGRQFSNSRSEMNVSTLELGDSALYLCASSSGTRILYGYTFGSGTRLTVV.

This clonotype was seen a few times. The V and J genes are TRBV30 and TRBJ2-1, with 11 bases fitting TRBD2. The CDR3 is 12 residues long. The junction had 4 bases not matched to a gene; V was cut back by 6 bases and J by 9 bases. Germline-derived CDR1 and CDR2 are GTSNPN and SVGIG (reference sequence). As DNA, the CDR3 is TGTGCCTGTAGCGGGGGGGCCGTTGAGCAGTTCTTC. This codes for CACSGGAVEQFF.

V and J are TRBV19 and TRBJ2-1; D tentatively fits TRBD1 or TRBD2 (5 bases each). The germline V gene encodes CDR1 LNHDA and CDR2 SQIVND (reference sequence). Trimming took off 4 bases at V and 0 bases at J, with 13 bases between the two ends. The CDR3 covers 16 residues. The CDR3 region has the DNA TGTGCCAGTAGTACCCGGGACGCCAGCTCCTACAATGAGCAGTTCTTC. It encodes CASSTRDASSYNEQFF.

This clonotype was seen a few times. J is TRBJ2-3 and V is TRBV20-1; D remains ambiguous. CDR3 length equals 14 residues. Trimming removed 0 bases at V and 6 bases at J, with 13 bases between. Germline V lookup: CDR1 DFQATT, CDR2 SNEGSKA (reference sequence). CDR3 residues: CSARDGSLIDTQYF. CDR3 nucleotides: TGCAGTGCTAGAGATGGCTCTTTAATTGATACGCAGTATTTT.

The V gene is TRBV4-3, the J gene TRBJ2-6, with 10 bases aligning to TRBD1. Germline CDR1 LGHNA, CDR2 YSLEER. J was trimmed by 4 bases and V by 1 base; bases with no gene match: 7. The length of the CDR3 is 18 residues. In nucleotides, the CDR3 is TGCGCCAGCAGCCAAGCCCCGGACAGGGGGGGCGGGGCCAACGTCCTGACTTTC. It specifies CASSQAPDRGGGANVLTF.